A selection of T cell receptor beta chains follows, all from one sample in a study of T cell responses to AZD1222 COVID-19 vaccine. Clones were read by immunoSEQ multiplex PCR, and TCRdb kept only the in-frame ones, dropping some. The profile covers about 42,000 clones, with 88% appearing a single time and around 25% taken by the ten largest. Source: peripheral blood, taken 28 days after the second AZD1222 dose. These receptors all come from an adult who received the AZD1222 COVID-19 vaccine. CDR3s include the opening cysteine and the closing phenylalanine or tryptophan. The D gene is left open where the match is weak. Only some rows state a clone size, as once, few, many or a class for expanded clones.

j_call d_call clone_size v_call cdr3_aa cdr3_nt
TRBJ2-5 . . TRBV29-1 CSVEALETQYF TGCAGCGTGGAGGCATTGGAGACCCAGTACTTC
TRBJ2-1 . few TRBV6-2/TRBV6-3 CASSTQGGVYNEQFF TGTGCCAGCAGTACACAGGGGGGGGTATACAATGAGCAGTTCTTC
TRBJ2-7 . . TRBV2 CASSEGRDSGLYEQYF TGTGCCAGCAGTGAAGGTAGGGACTCGGGACTCTACGAGCAGTACTTC
TRBJ2-5 TRBD1 . TRBV7-9 CASSDTDRGGQETQYF TGTGCCAGCAGCGACACGGACAGGGGTGGACAAGAGACCCAGTACTTC
TRBJ1-2 TRBD1 . TRBV3-1/TRBV3-2 CASNRGGQGDGYTF TGTGCCAGCAACCGAGGGGGACAGGGAGATGGCTACACCTTC
TRBJ2-3 TRBD2 . TRBV5-1 CASSTRTSGRGADTQYF TGCGCCAGCAGCACCCGGACTAGCGGGAGGGGAGCAGATACGCAGTATTTT
TRBJ2-7 . . TRBV24-1 CAIYYEQYF TGTGCCATCTATTACGAGCAGTACTTC
TRBJ2-3 . . TRBV27 CASSFRYSGDTQYF TGTGCCAGCAGTTTTCGATATTCGGGGGATACGCAGTATTTT
TRBJ2-1 . . TRBV11-3 CASSLAGVPYNEQFF TGTGCCAGCAGCTTAGCGGGAGTCCCCTACAATGAGCAGTTCTTC
TRBJ2-5 . . TRBV6-2/TRBV6-3 CASSYGGGQETQYF TGTGCCAGCAGTTACGGGGGCGGCCAAGAGACCCAGTACTTC
TRBJ1-2 . . TRBV7-3 CASSLSGGGGYTF TGTGCCAGCAGCTTATCGGGGGGTGGTGGCTACACCTTC
TRBJ2-1 TRBD1 . TRBV27 CASSSRTGVGPYNEQFF TGTGCCAGCAGTTCACGGACAGGGGTAGGCCCCTACAATGAGCAGTTCTTC
TRBJ2-7 TRBD2 . TRBV12-3/TRBV12-4 CASGGDRGEQYF TGTGCCAGCGGGGGGGACCGCGGCGAGCAGTACTTC
TRBJ2-1 TRBD2 . TRBV5-4 CASSLGLLAGVRDEQFF TGTGCCAGCAGCTTGGGGCTACTAGCGGGAGTGAGGGATGAGCAGTTCTTC
TRBJ1-5 TRBD1 . TRBV15 CATSSGDRVGSQPQHF TGTGCCACCAGCAGCGGGGACAGGGTGGGTAGTCAGCCCCAGCATTTT
TRBJ2-2 . . TRBV9 CASSVATRDGELFF TGTGCCAGCAGCGTAGCTACACGAGACGGGGAGCTGTTTTTT
TRBJ2-7 TRBD2 . TRBV7-3 CASSSSGEPYEQYF TGTGCCAGCAGCTCTAGCGGGGAGCCCTACGAGCAGTACTTC
TRBJ2-5 TRBD2 . TRBV20-1 CSASPSGGSQETQYF TGCAGTGCTAGTCCTAGCGGGGGCTCCCAAGAGACCCAGTACTTC
TRBJ1-3 . . TRBV19 CASSIWISGNTIYF TGTGCCAGTAGTATATGGATCTCTGGAAACACCATATATTTT
TRBJ2-3 . . TRBV29-1 CSVEDPAGTDTQYF TGCAGCGTTGAAGATCCGGCAGGCACAGATACGCAGTATTTT
TRBJ2-6 . . TRBV5-1 CASSRRALSSGANVLTF TGCGCCAGCAGCCGACGGGCTCTTAGCTCTGGGGCCAACGTCCTGACTTTC
TRBJ1-2 . few TRBV19 CASSNPGASNYGYTF TGTGCCAGTAGTAACCCAGGGGCGTCTAACTATGGCTACACCTTC
TRBJ1-2 . . TRBV18 CASSPSLDKNYGYTF TGTGCCAGCTCACCCTCCCTTGACAAGAACTATGGCTACACCTTC
TRBJ1-2 . . TRBV7-2 CASSFQGSGYTF TGTGCCAGCAGCTTTCAGGGCTCTGGCTACACCTTC
TRBJ2-2 TRBD1 . TRBV29-1 CSVETGVTGELFF TGCAGCGTCGAGACAGGGGTGACCGGGGAGCTGTTTTTT
TRBJ1-1 . few TRBV12-3/TRBV12-4 CASSKGRYTEAFF TGTGCCAGCAGTAAAGGACGGTACACTGAAGCTTTCTTT